Shown below are 29 T cell receptor beta chains from a single sample sequenced in a study of cytomegalovirus exposure and HLA in healthy donors. Using immunoSEQ multiplex PCR, the repertoire was profiled, and TCRdb retains in-frame clones only, with some absent. This table holds 200,000 or so clones, around 84% found once. The specimen was PBMCs. Receptors originate from a man between 18 and 29 years old in good health and CMV-seropositive.

This chain connects TRBV21-1 to TRBJ1-5; no check of the table's D call, TRBD1, against the DNA was made. TRBV21-1 is termed a pseudogene. The CDR3 consists of 15 residues. CDR3 nucleotides: TGTGCCAGCAGTACAGGACAGTGGAGCAATCAGCCCCAGCATTTT. Its protein product is CASSTGQWSNQPQHF.

The chain uses TRBV28 and TRBJ2-5, with 7 bases lining up with TRBD2. CDR3 size: 16 residues. J lost 3 bases, V lost 5 bases, and 12 bases had no gene match. The germline V gene has CDR1 MDHEN and CDR2 SYDVKM. The CDR3 coding sequence is TGTGCCAGCAGTCTTAATACTGGCGGGAGTAAAGAGACCCAGTACTTC. Protein sequence: CASSLNTGGSKETQYF.

This chain joins TRBV28 and TRBJ1-3; D is unresolved. The CDR3 loop spans 12 amino acids. Germline CDR1 reads MDHEN; CDR2 reads SYDVKM. Trimming left V 6 bases short and J 2 bases short, with 5 bases between. The CDR3 is CASSLPGNTIYF. As DNA, the CDR3 is TGTGCCAGCAGCCTTCCTGGAAACACCATATATTTT.

The chain recombines TRBV7-3 with TRBJ2-2; TRBD2 agrees at 8 bases. Trimming at V came to 2 bases and at J to 6 bases, leaving 11 bases not matched to a gene. CDR1 and CDR2 (germline): SGHTA, FQGTGA. The length of the CDR3 is 17 residues. In DNA, the CDR3 is TGTGCCAGCAGCTTAGGGACTATAGCGGGATCTCCCGGGGAGCTGTTTTTT. Amino acids: CASSLGTIAGSPGELFF.

In nucleotides, the CDR3 is TGTGCCAGTAGTCCGACAGGGTTCCGCGGGGAGCTGTTTTTT. This encodes CASSPTGFRGELFF. The V gene is TRBV19, the J gene TRBJ2-2; 7 nucleotides line up with TRBD1. The junction had 7 bases not matched to a gene; V was cut back by 5 bases and J by 7 bases. Germline V gives CDR1 LNHDA, CDR2 SQIVND (reference sequence). There are 14 residues in the CDR3.

The J gene is TRBJ2-5, the V gene TRBV2, with TRBD1 matching over 9 bases. Trimming took 6 bases from V and 5 from J; bases not matched to a gene: 4. The germline V gene has CDR1 SNHLY and CDR2 FYNNEI. This CDR3 region has 13 residues. In DNA form, the CDR3 reads TGTGCCAGCAGGGACAGGGGAGCGGAGACCCAGTACTTC. The encoded protein is CASRDRGAETQYF.

CDR3 bases: TGTGCCAGCAGCCAAGTGGCGGGAACAGATCAGCCCCAGCATTTT. Amino acid sequence: CASSQVAGTDQPQHF. The chain combines TRBV14 with TRBJ1-5; no reliable D call. CDR3 size: 15 residues. Germline V gene data show CDR1 as SGHDN and CDR2 as FVKESK. Trimming stripped 1 base from V and 5 bases from J, with 12 bases between.

The rearrangement joins TRBV6-5 to TRBJ2-7; D may be TRBD2 (6 bases). CDR1 and CDR2 (germline): MNHEY, SVGAGI. V dropped 6 bases and J dropped 0 bases, with 12 bases sitting between them. The CDR3 sequence is 14 residues long. CDR3 bases: TGTGCCAGCAGCCCGGGACTTAGCTCCTACGAGCAGTACTTC. This gives the protein CASSPGLSSYEQYF.

The V gene is TRBV5-1, the J gene TRBJ2-3, with D perhaps matching TRBD1 (6 bases). The CDR3 extends over 14 amino acids. The V end was cut by 1 base, the J end by 4 bases, with 10 bases between. In germline, CDR1 is SGHRS, CDR2 YFSETQ. The CDR3 DNA follows: TGCGCCAGCAGCTTGTTCACAGGGTCAGATACGCAGTATTTT. Protein product: CASSLFTGSDTQYF.

The V call is TRBV28, the J call TRBJ2-2, with unresolved D. The V end lost 5 bases, the J end lost 4 bases, and 14 bases lay between the germline ends. Germline values: CDR1 MDHEN, CDR2 SYDVKM. This CDR3 comprises 15 residues. The CDR3 loop is CASSRPLGLTGELFF. CDR3 coding DNA: TGTGCCAGCAGTCGTCCACTGGGCCTCACCGGGGAGCTGTTTTTT.

The rearrangement joins TRBV19 to TRBJ2-5; 10 bases agree with TRBD1. The V segment lost 6 bases and the J segment 4 bases; nucleotides outside the gene matches: 5. This CDR3 comprises 14 residues. Germline values: CDR1 LNHDA, CDR2 SQIVND (reference sequence). CDR3 amino acids: CASSDRGRGETQYF. In nucleotides, the CDR3 is TGTGCCAGTAGCGACAGGGGGCGCGGAGAGACCCAGTACTTC.

This chain uses TRBV27 with TRBJ2-7, with 7 positions matching TRBD2. J lost 0 bases, V lost 6 bases, and 11 bases had no gene match. The CDR3 has 16 amino acids. Germline V gene data show CDR1 as MNHEY and CDR2 as SMNVEV (reference sequence). CDR3: CASRVGGDGVSYEQYF. CDR3 coding DNA: TGTGCCAGCAGGGTGGGGGGGGATGGAGTCTCCTACGAGCAGTACTTC.

This clone has only one observation. The gene calls are TRBV28 and TRBJ2-7, with TRBD1 matching over 9 bases. The CDR3 is 16 residues long. Germline CDR1 and CDR2: MDHEN and SYDVKM. Trimming removed 6 bases from V and 7 bases from J; junction bases left unmatched: 16. CDR3 sequence (DNA): TGTGCCAGCAGGTTGGACTTAAGGACAGGGGAGTGGGAGCAGTACTTC. This gives the protein CASRLDLRTGEWEQYF.

V gene TRBV5-1 combines with J gene TRBJ2-5, with D perhaps matching TRBD1 (6 bases). The CDR3 has 14 residues. Germline V lookup: CDR1 SGHRS, CDR2 YFSETQ. V was cut by 0 bases and J by 4 bases, with 10 bases left in between. The CDR3 sequence is CASSLVTGSETQYF. DNA for the CDR3: TGCGCCAGCAGCTTGGTAACAGGGTCAGAGACCCAGTACTTC.

The chain has TRBV15 and TRBJ1-3; D is undetermined. This CDR3 has 12 amino acids. Germline lookup yields CDR1 LNHNV and CDR2 YYDKDF (reference sequence). The V end was cut by 4 bases, the J end by 7 bases, with 8 bases between. In DNA, the CDR3 is TGTGCCACCAGCACCAAGAGGAACACCATATATTTT. This encodes CATSTKRNTIYF. Full variable domain (outside the CDR3, taken from reference TRBV15 and TRBJ1-3): DAMVIQNPRYQVTQFGKPVTLSCSQTLNHNVMYWYQQKSSQAPKLLFHYYDKDFNNEADTPDNFQSRRPNTSFCFLDIRSPGLGDTAMYLCATSTKRNTIYFGEGSWLTVV.

The V call is TRBV4-2, the J call TRBJ1-2; D is perhaps TRBD1 (6 bases). This CDR3 comprises 15 residues. Germline V CDR1 and CDR2: LGHNA, YNFKEQ. The V and J ends lost 0 bases and 4 bases respectively, with 12 bases between them. CDR3 loop: CASSQDREGVYGYTF. In nucleotides, the CDR3 is TGTGCCAGCAGCCAAGATCGAGAGGGGGTCTATGGCTACACCTTC.

This chain links TRBV5-1 with TRBJ2-5, with D possibly TRBD1 on 5 matching bases. CDR1 and CDR2 (germline): SGHRS, YFSETQ. Trimming left V 4 bases short and J 4 bases short, with 11 bases between. The length of the CDR3 is 13 residues. Written as DNA, the CDR3 is TGCGCCAGCAGCGCCCTAAGGGGAGAGACCCAGTACTTC. Amino acid sequence: CASSALRGETQYF.

In its sample, this clone was seen once. The chain joins TRBV6-6 to TRBJ2-7, with 8 positions matching TRBD1. The CDR3 consists of 14 residues. Germline CDR1 is MNHNY and CDR2 is SVGAGI (reference sequence). V lost 9 bases, J lost 1 base, and 8 bases stayed unmatched. CDR3 loop: CASRRTGQSYEQYF. The CDR3 DNA reads as TGTGCCAGTCGAAGGACAGGGCAATCCTACGAGCAGTACTTC.

The chain uses TRBV30 and TRBJ1-1, with no clear D. The CDR3 consists of 16 residues. Trimming took 0 bases from V and 5 from J, leaving 19 bases between them. Germline V gene lookup returns CDR1 GTSNPN and CDR2 SVGIG (reference sequence). The CDR3 DNA reads TGTGCCTGGAGTGTAACAAGGGCCCGGCAGCGGACTGAAGCTTTCTTT. This codes for CAWSVTRARQRTEAFF.

The J gene is TRBJ2-3, the V gene TRBV5-1, with D possibly being TRBD2 (6 bases). Germline V lookup: CDR1 SGHRS, CDR2 YFSETQ. The germline V and J ends were trimmed by 5 bases and 2 bases, with 21 bases remaining between them. The CDR3 has 17 residues. The chain's CDR3 is CASSLNGLQVPTDTQYF. CDR3 nucleotide sequence: TGCGCCAGCAGTCTGAACGGACTACAAGTGCCCACAGATACGCAGTATTTT. The full variable domain, rest sourced from reference TRBV5-1 and TRBJ2-3, is KAGVTQTPRYLIKTRGQQVTLSCSPISGHRSVSWYQQTPGQGLQFLFEYFSETQRNKGNFPGRFSGRQFSNSRSEMNVSTLELGDSALYLCASSLNGLQVPTDTQYFGPGTRLTVL.

The V gene is TRBV13, the J gene TRBJ2-2; 9 nucleotides agree with TRBD2. This CDR3 region has 15 residues. V shed 4 bases, J shed 1 base, and the junction held 1 base outside the gene matches. CDR1 is PRHDT and CDR2 is FYEKMQ in the germline V gene (reference sequence). Here the CDR3 reads CASSSTSGNTGELFF. The CDR3 coding sequence is TGTGCCAGCAGCTCGACTAGCGGGAACACCGGGGAGCTGTTTTTT.

This clone was picked up many times. The chain has TRBV6-1 and TRBJ2-2; D not certain. CDR1 and CDR2 (germline): MNHNS, SASEGT. Trimming stripped 1 base from V and 6 bases from J, with 9 bases between. The CDR3 is made up of 14 amino acids. This CDR3 reads CASSEVGDSGELFF. The CDR3 DNA reads as TGTGCCAGCAGTGAAGTAGGAGATTCCGGGGAGCTGTTTTTT.

The chain combines TRBV11-2 with TRBJ2-1; maybe TRBD2 (6 bases). The length of the CDR3 is 16 residues. Germline values: CDR1 SGHAT, CDR2 FQNNGV. V was trimmed by 1 base and J by 10 bases, leaving 20 bases between them. CDR3 region: CASSLAGEVISKEQFF. CDR3 nucleotide sequence: TGTGCCAGCAGCTTAGCGGGAGAGGTAATCAGTAAGGAGCAGTTCTTC.

The chain has TRBV5-1 and TRBJ1-1; D gene uncertain. The CDR3 is 14 residues long. Per the germline V gene, CDR1 is SGHRS and CDR2 is YFSETQ. Trimming shortened V by 4 bases and J by 0 bases, and 10 bases separated the two germline ends. The CDR3 region is CASSPSEVNTEAFF. The DNA for the CDR3 is TGCGCCAGCAGCCCGTCGGAGGTGAACACTGAAGCTTTCTTT.

This clone has only one observation. The gene calls are TRBV2 and TRBJ2-1; 7 bases match TRBD1. The CDR3 is 20 amino acids. J gave up 9 bases and V 8 bases, and 31 bases lay outside the gene matches. CDR1 and CDR2 (germline): SNHLY, FYNNEI. The CDR3 here is CASVGSPRDSKGGGHGEQFF. The CDR3 region has the DNA TGTGCCAGCGTCGGAAGCCCCCGGGACAGTAAGGGTGGGGGCCACGGTGAGCAGTTCTTC.

This chain's CDR3 is CASTVFGSQPQHF. For the CDR3, the DNA is TGTGCCAGTACCGTTTTCGGTTCTCAGCCCCAGCATTTT. V is TRBV19 and J is TRBJ1-5; D is uncertain. The germline V gene encodes CDR1 LNHDA and CDR2 SQIVND (reference sequence). Trimming removed 7 bases from V and 6 bases from J, with 13 bases in between. The CDR3 extends over 13 amino acids.

This clone was recorded once. This chain links TRBV5-1 with TRBJ2-7; D is unclear. The CDR3 totals 13 residues. V lost 0 bases, J lost 0 bases, and 4 bases lay in between. Germline loops: CDR1 SGHRS, CDR2 YFSETQ. The CDR3 DNA is TGCGCCAGCAGCTTGGGGGCCTCCTACGAGCAGTACTTC. The encoded protein is CASSLGASYEQYF.

The rearrangement links TRBV28 to TRBJ2-6, with D unclear. The CDR3 is 16 amino acids. Trimming took off 4 bases at V and 0 bases at J, with 10 bases between the two ends. CDR1 MDHEN and CDR2 SYDVKM come from the germline V gene. CDR3 sequence: CASSSPHLSGANVLTF. The DNA for the CDR3 is TGTGCCAGCAGTTCACCACACCTCTCTGGGGCCAACGTCCTGACTTTC.

This clone showed up just a few times. V gene TRBV19 combines with J gene TRBJ2-7; D perhaps matches TRBD1 (5 bases). The V end was cut by 8 bases, the J end by 2 bases, with 10 bases between. There are 12 residues in the CDR3. From germline, CDR1 is LNHDA and CDR2 SQIVND (reference sequence). The CDR3 DNA follows: TGTGCCAGTCGCGGCAGGGCCTACGAGCAGTACTTC. Its translation: CASRGRAYEQYF.